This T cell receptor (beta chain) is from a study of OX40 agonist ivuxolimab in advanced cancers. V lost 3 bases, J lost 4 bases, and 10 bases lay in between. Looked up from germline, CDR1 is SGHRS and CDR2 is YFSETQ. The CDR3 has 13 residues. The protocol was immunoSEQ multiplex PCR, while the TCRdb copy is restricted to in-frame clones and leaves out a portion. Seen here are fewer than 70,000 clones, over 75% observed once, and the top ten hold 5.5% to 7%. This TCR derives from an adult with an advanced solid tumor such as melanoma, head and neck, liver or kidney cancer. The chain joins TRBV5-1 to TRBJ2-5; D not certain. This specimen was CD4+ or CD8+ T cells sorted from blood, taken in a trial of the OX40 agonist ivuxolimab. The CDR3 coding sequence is TGCGCCAGCAGCTCCTCATCAGGAGAGACCCAGTACTTC. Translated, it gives CASSSSSGETQYF.